This is a list of T cell receptor beta chains from one sample in a study of cytomegalovirus exposure and HLA in healthy donors. Assay: immunoSEQ multiplex PCR; the TCRdb copy retains only in-frame clones and omits some. The repertoire holds 150,000 to 200,000 clones, around 75% seen once, with about 11% in the top ten. The sequencing input was PBMCs. The receptors were sampled from a man between 18 and 35 years old in good health and CMV-seropositive. Both conserved end residues are part of each CDR3. Each record gives: CDR3 protein, CDR3 DNA, V gene, J gene, D gene, clone size. D genes are given only for firm matches. The size of a clone is reported for some rows only, either as once, few or many, or as a class for expanded clones.

CDR3: CASSLRATSEPGELFF
DNA: TGTGCCAGCAGCCTACGCGCAACTAGCGAACCCGGGGAGCTGTTTTTT
V: TRBV14
J: TRBJ2-2
D: TRBD2
size: .

CDR3: CASSFLGDNYEQYF
DNA: TGTGCCAGCAGTTTCCTAGGGGATAACTACGAGCAGTACTTC
V: TRBV28
J: TRBJ2-7
D: .
size: few

CDR3: CASSTLDSSYNEQFF
DNA: TGTGCCAGCAGCACCCTGGACTCGTCCTACAATGAGCAGTTCTTC
V: TRBV11-3
J: TRBJ2-1
D: .
size: many

CDR3: CSVDREDGYTF
DNA: TGCAGCGTTGATAGGGAGGATGGCTACACCTTC
V: TRBV29-1
J: TRBJ1-2
D: .
size: .

CDR3: CASSQGQIYNSPLHF
DNA: TGTGCCAGCAGCCAAGGACAAATTTATAATTCACCCCTCCACTTT
V: TRBV14
J: TRBJ1-6
D: .
size: .

CDR3: CASTTPGGGRTDTQYF
DNA: TGTGCCAGCACCACCCCTGGGGGGGGCCGCACAGATACGCAGTATTTT
V: TRBV7-2
J: TRBJ2-3
D: .
size: .

CDR3: CASSPSPGELFF
DNA: TGTGCCAGCAGTCCTTCCCCCGGGGAGCTGTTTTTT
V: TRBV6-5
J: TRBJ2-2
D: .
size: .

CDR3: CASSSRDRVYEQYF
DNA: TGTGCCAGCAGTTCCCGGGACAGGGTCTACGAGCAGTACTTC
V: TRBV28
J: TRBJ2-7
D: TRBD1
size: few

CDR3: CASRPTWDRVRLGYTF
DNA: TGTGCCAGCAGGCCCACATGGGACAGGGTCAGACTCGGCTACACCTTC
V: TRBV28
J: TRBJ1-2
D: TRBD1
size: .

CDR3: CASSASRTGDYEQYF
DNA: TGTGCCAGCAGTGCTAGCAGGACAGGGGATTACGAGCAGTACTTC
V: TRBV2
J: TRBJ2-7
D: TRBD1
size: once

CDR3: CASSLRAGDQAFF
DNA: TGTGCCAGTAGTCTCCGGGCAGGGGACCAAGCTTTCTTT
V: TRBV19
J: TRBJ1-1
D: .
size: few

CDR3: CASRPGQGYYEQYF
DNA: TGTGCCAGCCGGCCCGGACAGGGTTACTACGAGCAGTACTTC
V: TRBV6-5
J: TRBJ2-7
D: TRBD1
size: .

CDR3: CASSLARSGTGSTDTQYF
DNA: TGTGCCAGCAGCTTAGCGCGGAGCGGGACGGGTAGCACAGATACGCAGTATTTT
V: TRBV7-2
J: TRBJ2-3
D: TRBD2
size: once

CDR3: CSVDYSGGKGSYNEQFF
DNA: TGCAGCGTGGACTACTCGGGAGGAAAGGGCTCCTACAATGAGCAGTTCTTC
V: TRBV29-1
J: TRBJ2-1
D: TRBD2
size: .

CDR3: CASSAIGETQYF
DNA: TGTGCCAGCAGCGCCATCGGAGAGACCCAGTACTTC
V: TRBV11-1
J: TRBJ2-5
D: .
size: .